This T cell receptor (beta chain) emerged from a study of T-cell reconstitution after alpha-beta-depleted transplantation in children (dated by TCRdb to about 2016). Concerning the study at large: The study quantitatively tracked T-cell immune reconstitution after TCRalphabeta/CD19-depleted allogeneic hematopoietic cell transplantation in children using TCR repertoire profiling. The paper's findings and limits, for the study overall: The high TCRbeta diversity at day 60 in some patients was ascribed to recipient T cells and intrathymic progenitors that had survived conditioning. The apparently early recovery of alphabetaT-cell counts about two months after transplant reportedly depended on only several hundred rapidly expanded clones that came from non-depleted graft cells. Over subsequent months, a decline in hyperexpanded clone frequencies was noted, and after one year, T-cell counts and TCRbeta diversity were mostly ascribed to newly produced T cells.

Interpreted using the paper, the treatment or condition label stands for: allogeneic hematopoietic cell transplantation with graft depleted of TCRalphabeta T cells and CD19 B cells. TCRalphabeta/CD19-depleted allogeneic hematopoietic cell grafts were given to the transplant recipients, all of whom were children. Libraries were prepared through PCR. The data were produced on an Illumina HiSeq 2500. Molecular barcoding was employed in the preparation of TCR libraries, with unique molecular identifiers being used to normalize TCRbeta repertoire quantification. TCRdb handled the public reads itself, with Q25 trimming in fastp and clone calling in MiXCR, and kept productive beta chains. Rows matching on CDR3 protein sequence are summarized as one entry with the most common DNA and genes. The sample table records about 17,000 distinct CDR3 sequences; approximately 5.2% of these occur just once. The top ten hold approximately 6.9% of the sample.

The sample holds many counts of this clonotype. The specificity of this receptor is unknown. Base qualities are missing; no much larger clone stands one base away. This sample comprised PBMCs, obtained before TCRalphabeta/CD19-depleted stem cell transplant. The clonotype comes from a boy aged 5-17 years with acute lymphoblastic leukemia, due to receive a stem cell transplant.

The DNA sequence follows: TGTGCCAGCAGCTTGGGGATAGCGGGACTCTACAATGAGCAGTTCTTC. Translated, it gives CASSLGIAGLYNEQFF. The chain is made from TRBV5-6 and TRBJ2-1; the central 8 bases match TRBD2. V trim: 0 bases; J trim: 3 bases; unmatched bases: 5. CDR1 and CDR2, per the germline V gene, are SGHDT and YYEEEE. The CDR3, cysteine through phenylalanine, is 16 amino acids long. CDR3 DNA is the only sequence kept; it has 48 bases, read in frame from the first base.